The present entry profiles one T cell receptor beta chain with its context. The CDR3 loop spans 18 amino acids. V trimming: 3 bases; J trimming: 6 bases; junction bases outside the gene matches: 12. CDR1 and CDR2 from the germline V gene are MGHDK and SYGVNS. This sample is drawn from a study of control samples from healthy donors and cancer patients. The method was immunoSEQ multiplex PCR; TCRdb's version includes in-frame clones alone and lacks a portion of them. This repertoire shows approximately 180,000 clones, 91% found once; its top ten account for around 2%. The sequence derives from a woman in her 40s in good health. The chain couples TRBV25-1 to TRBJ2-2, with 11 bases lining up with TRBD1. The sequenced material came from blood. CDR3 protein: CASSDQTPGQGAAGELFF. CDR3 sequence (DNA): TGTGCCAGCAGTGACCAAACCCCAGGACAGGGGGCGGCCGGGGAGCTGTTTTTT.